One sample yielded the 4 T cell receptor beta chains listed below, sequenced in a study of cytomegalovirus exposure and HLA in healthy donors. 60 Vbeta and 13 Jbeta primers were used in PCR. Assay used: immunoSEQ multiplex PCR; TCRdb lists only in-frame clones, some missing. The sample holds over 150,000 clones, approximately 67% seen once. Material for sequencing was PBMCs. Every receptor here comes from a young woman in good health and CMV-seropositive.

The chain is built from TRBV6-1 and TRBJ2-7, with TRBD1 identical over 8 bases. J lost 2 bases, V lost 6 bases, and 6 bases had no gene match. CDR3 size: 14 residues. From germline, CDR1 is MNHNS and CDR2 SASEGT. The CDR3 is CASSPGQVTYEQYF. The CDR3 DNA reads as TGTGCCAGCAGCCCGGGACAGGTCACCTACGAGCAGTACTTC.

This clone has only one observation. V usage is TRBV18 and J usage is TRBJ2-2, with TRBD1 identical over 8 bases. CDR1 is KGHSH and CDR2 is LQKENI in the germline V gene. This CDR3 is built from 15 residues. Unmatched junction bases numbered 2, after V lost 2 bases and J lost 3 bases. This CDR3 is CASSPETGDTGELFF. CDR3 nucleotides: TGTGCCAGCTCACCAGAGACAGGGGACACCGGGGAGCTGTTTTTT.

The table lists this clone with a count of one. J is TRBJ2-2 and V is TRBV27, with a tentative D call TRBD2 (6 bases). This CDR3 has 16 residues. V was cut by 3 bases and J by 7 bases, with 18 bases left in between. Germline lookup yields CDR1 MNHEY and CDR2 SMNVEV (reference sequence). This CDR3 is CASSFFAGRPRGELFF. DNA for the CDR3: TGTGCCAGCAGTTTCTTCGCGGGACGCCCGCGCGGGGAGCTGTTTTTT.

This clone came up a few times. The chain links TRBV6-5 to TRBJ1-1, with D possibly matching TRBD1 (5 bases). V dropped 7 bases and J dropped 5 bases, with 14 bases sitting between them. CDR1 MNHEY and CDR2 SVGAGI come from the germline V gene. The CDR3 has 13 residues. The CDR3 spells CASTGREKTEAFF. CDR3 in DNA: TGTGCCAGCACGGGCAGGGAAAAAACTGAAGCTTTCTTT.